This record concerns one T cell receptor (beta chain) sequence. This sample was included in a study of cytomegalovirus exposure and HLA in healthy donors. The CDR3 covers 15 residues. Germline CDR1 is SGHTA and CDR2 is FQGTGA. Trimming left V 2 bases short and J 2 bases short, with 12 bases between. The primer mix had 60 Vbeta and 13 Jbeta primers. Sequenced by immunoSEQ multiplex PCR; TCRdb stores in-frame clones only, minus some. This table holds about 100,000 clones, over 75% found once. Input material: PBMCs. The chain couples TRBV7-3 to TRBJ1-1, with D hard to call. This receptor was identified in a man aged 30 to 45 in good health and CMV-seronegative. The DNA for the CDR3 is TGTGCCAGCAGCTTATCCCCGACACTTAACACTGAAGCTTTCTTT. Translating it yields CASSLSPTLNTEAFF.